Presented here are 18 T cell receptor beta chains from one specimen sequenced in a study of T cell clonotyping in hematopoietic cell transplantation. Profiled with immunoSEQ multiplex PCR; TCRdb holds only in-frame clones, not every one. The sample shows approximately 44,000 clones, about four fifths of them seen only once. Specified time point: recipient sample about 28 days before transplant, after cytoreduction. Sequences were derived from peripheral blood mononuclear cells, sampled before stem cell transplant. The receptors shown here come from a man aged 60-69 years with myelodysplastic syndrome. Some clones in this sample may be carry-over from other donors' samples.

V is TRBV7-9 and J is TRBJ2-7, with 7 bases lining up with TRBD1. The CDR3 covers 14 residues. The trim removed 1 base at V and 1 base at J, leaving 1 base unmatched. From germline, CDR1 is SEHNR and CDR2 FQNEAQ (reference sequence). The CDR3 loop reads CASSLGTGSYEQYF. DNA of the CDR3: TGTGCCAGCAGCTTAGGGACAGGTTCCTACGAGCAGTACTTC.

The V call is TRBV5-1, the J call TRBJ1-2; no firm D call. The CDR3 is 14 residues long. Germline values: CDR1 SGHRS, CDR2 YFSETQ. Between the trimmed V and J ends, which lost 0 bases and 4 bases, there was a span of 10 bases. CDR3 sequence (DNA): TGCGCCAGCAGCTTGGGGCAGCCAGTCTATGGCTACACCTTC. It codes for CASSLGQPVYGYTF.

The chain uses TRBV5-1 and TRBJ1-2, with a weak D call TRBD1 (5 bases). V was clipped by 4 bases and J by 2 bases, with 9 bases between them. The CDR3 is made up of 13 amino acids. Germline CDR1 reads SGHRS; CDR2 reads YFSETQ. The CDR3 bases are TGCGCCAGCAGCCGGGACGGAAACTATGGCTACACCTTC. Amino acid sequence: CASSRDGNYGYTF.

The rearrangement joins TRBV6-5 to TRBJ2-3; 9 positions agree with TRBD1. The V segment lost 2 bases and the J segment 2 bases; nucleotides outside the gene matches: 2. Germline CDR1 MNHEY, CDR2 SVGAGI. The CDR3 loop spans 15 amino acids. The CDR3 DNA is TGTGCCAGCAGTTACGGGACAGGGAACACAGATACGCAGTATTTT. It yields the protein CASSYGTGNTDTQYF.

The chain employs TRBV2 and TRBJ1-1; the match to TRBD1 covers 10 bases. Germline CDR1 and CDR2: SNHLY and FYNNEI. Germline trimming cut 8 bases from V and 5 bases from J; bases unmatched to any gene: 5. The CDR3 runs 13 residues. The CDR3 here is CASGGQGQTEAFF. DNA of the CDR3: TGTGCCAGCGGGGGACAGGGGCAAACTGAAGCTTTCTTT.

This sequence joins TRBV27 and TRBJ1-5; TRBD1 agrees at 10 bases. This CDR3 contains 14 residues. The V gene end was trimmed by 4 bases and the J gene end by 6 bases; junction bases not matched to a gene: 3. Germline CDR1 and CDR2: MNHEY and SMNVEV (reference sequence). Here the CDR3 reads CASSSTGGLQPQHF. The CDR3 DNA reads TGTGCCAGCAGTTCGACAGGGGGCCTTCAGCCCCAGCATTTT.

The gene calls are TRBV5-4 and TRBJ2-7, with 11 bases that match TRBD2. From germline, CDR1 is SGHNT and CDR2 YYREEE (reference sequence). The CDR3 is 15 amino acids. V lost 2 bases, J lost 6 bases, and 7 bases stayed unmatched. In nucleotides, the CDR3 is TGTGCCAGCAGCTTTGGTGGGACTAGCGGTATCGAGCAGTACTTC. The encoded protein is CASSFGGTSGIEQYF.

This chain uses TRBV9 with TRBJ1-1; D possibly corresponds to TRBD1 (6 bases). This CDR3 region has 14 residues. V lost 3 bases to trimming and J lost 1 base, with 10 bases between them. Germline V CDR1 and CDR2: SGDLS, YYNGEE. CDR3 bases: TGTGCCAGCAGCGCCGGACAGACGAACACTGAAGCTTTCTTT. It yields the protein CASSAGQTNTEAFF.

The chain carries TRBV7-8 and TRBJ2-1, with TRBD2 matching over 8 bases. Germline CDR1 reads SGHVS; CDR2 reads FQNEAQ. V dropped 2 bases and J dropped 8; count of bases not matched to a gene: 11. CDR3 length: 16 amino acids. The CDR3 DNA sequence: TGTGCCAGCAGCTTATCGGCGGGGGGTCCCTGGGATGAGCAGTTCTTC. It encodes CASSLSAGGPWDEQFF.

The chain carries TRBV5-8 and TRBJ2-5; 10 bases are a match to TRBD1. Germline assignment: CDR1 SGHTS and CDR2 YDEGEE. V lost 6 bases and J lost 5; bases outside the gene matches: 10. The CDR3 is made up of 15 amino acids. The CDR3 is CASTPGQGTEETQYF. CDR3 DNA: TGTGCCAGCACCCCGGGACAGGGGACGGAGGAGACCCAGTACTTC.

The CDR3 DNA reads as TGCGCCAGCAGCCAAGATCCCCCCATGGGTCAGCCCCAGCATTTT. Translating it yields CASSQDPPMGQPQHF. The chain links TRBV4-1 to TRBJ1-5; D remains unclear. This CDR3 has 15 residues. V lost 0 bases and J 6 bases, leaving 12 bases between the germline ends. Germline lookup yields CDR1 MGHRA and CDR2 YSYEKL.

The sample holds one count of this clone. The V and J genes are TRBV7-2 and TRBJ1-1; D may be TRBD1 (5 bases). The CDR3 is made up of 13 amino acids. The V end lost 5 bases, the J end lost 1 base, and 8 bases lay between the germline ends. Germline assignment: CDR1 SGHTA and CDR2 FQGNSA. As DNA, the CDR3 is TGTGCCAGCAGCCGGAGGGGGAACACTGAAGCTTTCTTT. This encodes CASSRRGNTEAFF.

The V and J genes are TRBV9 and TRBJ2-7; a weak D match, TRBD2 (6 bases). Deletions cut 2 bases from V and 4 bases from J, with 13 bases between. Germline V lookup: CDR1 SGDLS, CDR2 YYNGEE. CDR3 length: 14 residues. The CDR3 DNA reads as TGTGCCAGCAGCGTTGGGCTAGCGACTTACGAGCAGTACTTC. Translated: CASSVGLATYEQYF.

The chain joins TRBV5-4 to TRBJ2-2; 8 nucleotides align to TRBD1. This CDR3 comprises 16 residues. Germline V gene sequence: CDR1 SGHNT, CDR2 YYREEE (reference sequence). V dropped 0 bases and J dropped 3; count of bases not matched to a gene: 4. CDR3 residues: CASSLAGTGDTGELFF. CDR3 sequence (DNA): TGTGCCAGCAGCTTGGCGGGGACAGGCGACACCGGGGAGCTGTTTTTT.

This sequence joins TRBV9 and TRBJ2-3, with D hard to call. This CDR3 contains 14 residues. CDR1 is SGDLS, CDR2 YYNGEE, per germline. V was cut by 2 bases and J by 4 bases, with 11 bases left in between. DNA for the CDR3: TGTGCCAGCAGCGTCGTGCCCCGGGCAGATACGCAGTATTTT. It translates to CASSVVPRADTQYF.

This sequence joins TRBV6-5 and TRBJ1-5; D possibly corresponds to TRBD1 (6 bases). Trimming pared 5 bases from V and 7 bases from J, leaving 18 bases between. This CDR3 has 15 residues. In germline, CDR1 is MNHEY, CDR2 SVGAGI. The CDR3 coding sequence is TGTGCCAGCAGTCTTTTCAGGGGTGGAGAACAGCCCCAGCATTTT. It codes for CASSLFRGGEQPQHF.

V gene TRBV10-3 combines with J gene TRBJ2-1; 8 nucleotides agree with TRBD1. J lost 0 bases, V lost 11 bases, and 3 bases had no gene match. The CDR3 spans 13 residues. Germline CDR1 reads ENHRY; CDR2 reads SYGVKD. CDR3 DNA sequence: TGTGCCGCCCAGGGGGCCTCCTACAATGAGCAGTTCTTC. Residues: CAAQGASYNEQFF.

This chain uses TRBV2 with TRBJ1-3; TRBD1 matches 7 bases. The CDR3 is 16 amino acids. The V gene's germline CDR1 is SNHLY and CDR2 FYNNEI. The J segment lost 2 bases and the V segment lost 6 bases, leaving 10 bases of the junction unmatched. The CDR3 region has the DNA TGTGCCAGCAGCAGGGGGGGGCAGGCCACTGGAAACACCATATATTTT. Its protein is CASSRGGQATGNTIYF.